The clone carrying this T cell receptor beta chain was counted many times. Its antigen is still unknown. The CDR3 is 13 residues long. V dropped 1 base and J dropped 12 bases, with 13 bases sitting between them. Germline values: CDR1 SGHVS, CDR2 FNYEAQ. The data were obtained in a study of T cell repertoires in cytomegalovirus infection. For the study at large: Public TCR beta signatures provided an indication of both CMV infection and a matching HLA type.

TCRdb passed the reads through MiXCR, listing each CDR3 protein once. Of 310,000 or so distinct CDR3 sequences listed, roughly 25% are singletons. Study-level points and caveats: CMV carriers with the relevant HLA were identified by cumulative public TCR beta family frequency. HLA-C-restricted, CMV-specific TCR beta clonotypes were dominant ex vivo.

Specimen: cultured PBMCs, collected from culture after CMV antigen stimulation. V and J are TRBV7-6 and TRBJ2-1; no firm D call. This clonotype was sampled from a human donor in good health (CMV status not recorded). Some clones in this sample may be carry-over from other donors' samples. Here the CDR3 reads CASSLGSSSVQFF. CDR3 DNA: TGTGCCAGCAGCTTAGGATCAAGTTCGGTGCAGTTCTTC. Filled out from reference TRBV7-6 and TRBJ2-1, the complete variable domain reads GAGVSQSPRYKVTKRGQDVALRCDPISGHVSLYWYRQALGQGPEFLTYFNYEAQQDKSGLPNDRFSAERPEGSISTLTIQRTEQRDSAMYRCASSLGSSSVQFFGPGTRLTVL.